This T cell receptor beta chain was profiled in a study of cytomegalovirus exposure and HLA in healthy donors. PCR amplification relied on 60 Vbeta primers (plus 13 Jbeta primers). Generated by immunoSEQ multiplex PCR, the TCRdb table keeps only in-frame clones and is missing some. Among around 200,000 clones listed, roughly 87% were seen once. On this clone itself: What it recognizes is unknown.

General observations from the study: There were under 200 TCR beta chains listed as cytomegalovirus-associated.

Between the trimmed V and J ends, which lost 3 bases and 5 bases, there was a span of 16 bases. The CDR3 has 15 residues. CDR1 is KGHSH, CDR2 LQKENI, per germline. The chain joins TRBV18 to TRBJ2-5, with a tentative D call TRBD1 (7 bases). This TCR was sampled from a man aged 50 to 59 in good health and CMV-seronegative. The specimen was PBMCs. The CDR3 DNA sequence: TGTGCCAGCTCACCGAACAGGGGAGGAGAGGAGACCCAGTACTTC. Encoded protein: CASSPNRGGEETQYF.